Presented here are 29 T cell receptor beta chains from one specimen sequenced in a study of cytomegalovirus exposure and HLA in healthy donors. Use of 60 Vbeta and 13 Jbeta primers characterized the PCR. The repertoire was sequenced with immunoSEQ multiplex PCR; TCRdb's copy has only in-frame clones and lacks some. The sample holds over 150,000 clones, 70% to 90% seen once. Sample: PBMCs. The origin of the receptors is a woman between 25 and 40 years old in good health and CMV-seronegative.

V usage is TRBV28 and J usage is TRBJ1-2, with TRBD1 matching over 9 bases. There are 18 residues in the CDR3. Germline values: CDR1 MDHEN, CDR2 SYDVKM. J lost 4 bases, V lost 1 base, and 13 bases had no gene match. As DNA, the CDR3 is TGTGCCAGCAGTTTATTTGTATCTAGGACAGGGGATGGCTATGGCTACACCTTC. Its protein product is CASSLFVSRTGDGYGYTF.

The chain carries TRBV5-4 and TRBJ1-1; D possibly corresponds to TRBD1 (5 bases). CDR3 size: 13 residues. Per germline, CDR1 SGHNT and CDR2 YYREEE (reference sequence). The V end was cut by 0 bases, the J end by 10 bases, with 13 bases between. CDR3 region: CASSLGQGGGAFF. DNA of the CDR3: TGTGCCAGCAGCTTGGGTCAGGGCGGTGGAGCTTTCTTT.

The genes are TRBV18 and TRBJ1-1; D gene ambiguous. The V gene's germline CDR1 is KGHSH and CDR2 LQKENI. Trimming stripped 2 bases from V and 6 bases from J, with 7 bases between. This CDR3 spans 12 amino acids. The CDR3 loop is CASSPEVPEAFF. The CDR3 DNA reads as TGTGCCAGCTCACCAGAGGTCCCTGAAGCTTTCTTT.

This rearrangement joins TRBV7-9 to TRBJ2-2; TRBD1 aligns across 7 bases. The germline CDR1 and CDR2 sequences are SEHNR and FQNEAQ (reference sequence). The CDR3 covers 17 residues. Trimming took 5 bases from V and 2 from J; bases not matched to a gene: 11. The CDR3 coding sequence is TGTGCCAGCAGCACTGGACCGGGACAGCGAAACACCGGGGAGCTGTTTTTT. Protein sequence: CASSTGPGQRNTGELFF.

This clone was seen a few times. The rearrangement uses TRBV5-6 and TRBJ1-6; TRBD1 is a possible D gene (5 bases). Deletions cut 7 bases from V and 0 bases from J, with 20 bases between. CDR3 size: 18 residues. In germline, CDR1 is SGHDT, CDR2 YYEEEE. CDR3 coding DNA: TGTGCCAGCGGCGGAGACAGAACCCGGAGCTCCTATAATTCACCCCTCCACTTT. Protein sequence: CASGGDRTRSSYNSPLHF.

This chain connects TRBV30 to TRBJ1-1, with 8 bases aligning to TRBD1. J was trimmed by 1 base and V by 0 bases; bases with no gene match: 1. This CDR3 spans 14 amino acids. Germline CDR1 is GTSNPN and CDR2 is SVGIG (reference sequence). The CDR3 DNA follows: TGTGCCTGGAGTGTAGACAGGGGGAACACTGAAGCTTTCTTT. Protein product: CAWSVDRGNTEAFF.

This sequence joins TRBV7-9 and TRBJ2-7, with D perhaps TRBD2 (5 bases). Looked up from germline, CDR1 is SEHNR and CDR2 is FQNEAQ (reference sequence). The CDR3 runs to 14 residues. Deletions cut 1 base from V and 3 bases from J, with 10 bases between. CDR3 DNA sequence: TGTGCCAGCAGCTTAGTGGCGGGCCTCTACGAGCAGTACTTC. Translation: CASSLVAGLYEQYF. Complete variable domain (other parts from reference TRBV7-9 and TRBJ2-7): DTGVSQNPRHKITKRGQNVTFRCDPISEHNRLYWYRQTLGQGPEFLTYFQNEAQLEKSRLLSDRFSAERPKGSFSTLEIQRTEQGDSAMYLCASSLVAGLYEQYFGPGTRLTVT.

The chain carries TRBV5-8 and TRBJ2-5; 9 bases are a match to TRBD2. The junction had 5 bases not matched to a gene; V was cut back by 0 bases and J by 5 bases. The length of the CDR3 is 15 residues. Germline CDR1 and CDR2: SGHTS and YDEGEE. This CDR3 reads CASSLELAGTETQYF. The CDR3 region has the DNA TGTGCCAGCAGCTTGGAGCTAGCGGGAACTGAGACCCAGTACTTC.

The chain carries TRBV29-1 and TRBJ2-1; D is unclear. The ends were cut back, 8 bases at V and 4 bases at J, with 15 bases in the middle. The CDR3 loop spans 13 amino acids. The germline V gene has CDR1 SQVTM and CDR2 ANQGSEA. The CDR3 loop is CSTPLRSYNEQFF. The CDR3 DNA is TGCAGCACTCCCCTACGGTCGTACAATGAGCAGTTCTTC.

The V call is TRBV19, the J call TRBJ2-4; D might be TRBD1 (6 bases). Deletions cut 3 bases from V and 8 bases from J, with 20 bases between. Germline CDR1 is LNHDA and CDR2 is SQIVND (reference sequence). The CDR3 loop spans 16 amino acids. The CDR3 bases are TGTGCCAGTAGTATCAGGGGTCCCCCCGGACGAGACATTCAGTACTTC. Encoded protein: CASSIRGPPGRDIQYF. The variable domain in full, with the rest retrieved from reference TRBV19 and TRBJ2-4, is DGGITQSPKYLFRKEGQNVTLSCEQNLNHDAMYWYRQDPGQGLRLIYYSQIVNDFQKGDIAEGYSVSREKKESFPLTVTSAQKNPTAFYLCASSIRGPPGRDIQYFGAGTRLSVL.

The chain carries TRBV7-9 and TRBJ1-6; maybe TRBD1 (6 bases). Germline V gene sequence: CDR1 SEHNR, CDR2 FQNEAQ (reference sequence). Trimming cost V 5 bases and J 9 bases, with 20 bases left between them. The CDR3 totals 16 residues. This CDR3 reads CASSKAKVQGASPLHF. For the CDR3, the DNA is TGTGCCAGCAGCAAAGCCAAAGTACAGGGTGCTTCACCCCTCCACTTT.

The chain employs TRBV7-2 and TRBJ2-3; no definite D call. Between the trimmed V and J ends, which lost 2 bases and 6 bases, there was a span of 3 bases. Germline V lookup: CDR1 SGHTA, CDR2 FQGNSA. The CDR3 runs 11 residues. DNA for the CDR3: TGTGCCAGCAGCTTAAGCGATACGCAGTATTTT. Translating gives CASSLSDTQYF. Full variable domain (missing parts from reference TRBV7-2 and TRBJ2-3): GAGVSQSPSNKVTEKGKDVELRCDPISGHTALYWYRQSLGQGLEFLIYFQGNSAPDKSGLPSDRFSAERTGGSVSTLTIQRTQQEDSAVYLCASSLSDTQYFGPGTRLTVL.

The rearrangement uses TRBV25-1 and TRBJ2-3; 7 bases line up with TRBD2. CDR1 and CDR2 (germline): MGHDK, SYGVNS. Trimming cost V 8 bases and J 9 bases; bases outside gene matches: 8. The CDR3 covers 12 residues. This CDR3 reads CASGHSGDTQYF. The CDR3 nucleotides read TGTGCCAGCGGACACAGCGGGGACACGCAGTATTTT. The whole variable domain, remainder taken from reference TRBV25-1 and TRBJ2-3, is EADIYQTPRYLVIGTGKKITLECSQTMGHDKMYWYQQDPGMELHLIHYSYGVNSTEKGDLSSESTVSRIRTEHFPLTLESARPSHTSQYLCASGHSGDTQYFGPGTRLTVL.

This clone was counted between two and nine times. The V gene is TRBV9, the J gene TRBJ2-7; 9 nucleotides match TRBD1. CDR3 size: 16 residues. Per germline, CDR1 SGDLS and CDR2 YYNGEE. With 0 bases clipped from V and 6 bases from J, the junction kept 10 bases outside the gene matches. CDR3 DNA sequence: TGTGCCAGCAGCGTAGCTACAGTTGGGACAGGGAGCGAGCAGTACTTC. It is translated as CASSVATVGTGSEQYF.

The chain couples TRBV10-2 to TRBJ2-7; no clear D gene. Trimming shortened V by 2 bases and J by 12 bases, and 17 bases separated the two germline ends. The germline CDR1 and CDR2 sequences are WSHSY and SAAADI. This CDR3 region has 13 residues. The DNA for the CDR3 is TGCGCCAGCAGTGAGACGGCCGGTCCGCTAGGGTACTTC. Its protein product is CASSETAGPLGYF.

V gene TRBV28 combines with J gene TRBJ1-2, with a possible D match to TRBD1 (6 bases). Trimming removed 3 bases from V and 7 bases from J, with 18 bases in between. The CDR3 sequence is 15 residues long. In germline, CDR1 is MDHEN, CDR2 SYDVKM. CDR3 loop: CASSFLVRGLGGYTF. Here the CDR3 DNA reads TGTGCCAGCAGTTTTCTGGTGCGGGGGCTTGGTGGCTACACCTTC.

This rearrangement joins TRBV6-4 to TRBJ1-2; TRBD1 matches at 8 bases. The CDR3 consists of 14 residues. V lost 6 bases to trimming and J lost 4 bases; unmatched junction nucleotides: 7. From germline, CDR1 is MRHNA and CDR2 SNTAGT. CDR3 DNA sequence: TGTGCCAGCAGCCCGACAGGGGTCGGCTATGGCTACACCTTC. Its translation: CASSPTGVGYGYTF.

The J gene is TRBJ2-2, the V gene TRBV7-3; the match to TRBD2 covers 10 bases. Germline assignment: CDR1 SGHTA and CDR2 FQGTGA. The CDR3 covers 16 residues. After removal of 5 bases from V and 0 bases from J, the junction contained 3 bases not matched to a gene. The DNA of the CDR3 is TGTGCCAGCAGCGATACTAGCGGGACGAACACCGGGGAGCTGTTTTTT. The encoded protein is CASSDTSGTNTGELFF.

V gene TRBV18 combines with J gene TRBJ2-3; TRBD2 is a possible D gene (5 bases). The CDR3 spans 16 residues. The V end lost 1 base, the J end lost 0 bases, and 11 bases lay between the germline ends. Germline loops: CDR1 KGHSH, CDR2 LQKENI. The CDR3 sequence is CASSPRTDSSTDTQYF. The CDR3 bases are TGTGCCAGCTCACCACGCACGGACTCTAGCACAGATACGCAGTATTTT.

This sequence joins TRBV6-5 and TRBJ1-6; maybe TRBD1 (6 bases). CDR1 is MNHEY, CDR2 SVGAGI, per germline. This CDR3 contains 14 residues. V was pared by 6 bases and J by 6 bases, with 12 bases between. DNA of the CDR3: TGTGCCAGCAGCCTGGACAGATTTAATTCACCCCTCCACTTT. Its translation is CASSLDRFNSPLHF.

The gene calls are TRBV7-6 and TRBJ2-3, with D tentatively TRBD2 (6 bases). The CDR3 runs to 15 residues. Deletions cut 2 bases from V and 2 bases from J, with 11 bases between. Germline V gene data show CDR1 as SGHVS and CDR2 as FNYEAQ. For the CDR3, the DNA is TGTGCCAGCAGCTTAAGGGGACTTTACACAGATACGCAGTATTTT. Protein: CASSLRGLYTDTQYF.

V is TRBV10-3 and J is TRBJ2-3; a possible D gene is TRBD2 (5 bases). Germline-derived CDR1 and CDR2 are ENHRY and SYGVKD. The CDR3 runs to 15 residues. Trimming shortened V by 8 bases and J by 5 bases, and 20 bases separated the two germline ends. The CDR3 DNA is TGTGCCATCCGACGTTTTAGGGCTAGCCAAGATACGCAGTATTTT. Translating gives CAIRRFRASQDTQYF.

The sample holds a few counts of this clone. The CDR3 loop is CASSGRQACQYF. The CDR3 region has the DNA TGTGCCAGCAGCGGCCGGCAGGCCTGCCAGTACTTC. The gene calls are TRBV5-7 and TRBJ2-5; D remains ambiguous. TRBV5-7 is known as an ORF, though its function is uncertain. V gave up 4 bases and J gave up 10 bases, with 14 bases separating them. The CDR3 consists of 12 residues.

This clone has only one observation. The CDR3 loop is CAISESGGQGGYTF. CDR3 nucleotide sequence: TGTGCCATCAGTGAGTCCGGGGGACAGGGGGGCTACACCTTC. The rearrangement uses TRBV10-3 and TRBJ1-2; 10 positions match TRBD1. V shed 0 bases, J shed 8 bases, and the junction held 3 bases outside the gene matches. Germline CDR1 is ENHRY and CDR2 is SYGVKD. CDR3 length: 14 residues.

The J gene is TRBJ1-1, the V gene TRBV7-9; D perhaps matches TRBD1 (6 bases). V lost 4 bases and J lost 0, with 9 bases in between. CDR3 length: 14 residues. Germline assignment: CDR1 SEHNR and CDR2 FQNEAQ (reference sequence). The CDR3 nucleotides are TGTGCCAGCAGCTCGGACAGAATGAACACTGAAGCTTTCTTT. It translates to CASSSDRMNTEAFF.

The chain combines TRBV6-5 with TRBJ1-1; TRBD1 agrees at 8 bases. CDR3 size: 13 residues. V shed 8 bases, J shed 2 bases, and the junction held 4 bases outside the gene matches. Germline-derived CDR1 and CDR2 are MNHEY and SVGAGI. CDR3 sequence (DNA): TGTGCCAGCGCCGGACAGGGAAACACTGAAGCTTTCTTT. Its protein product is CASAGQGNTEAFF.

The chain has TRBV7-9 and TRBJ2-5; 10 positions agree with TRBD1. The CDR3 consists of 15 residues. V lost 8 bases and J lost 5; bases outside the gene matches: 11. The germline CDR1 and CDR2 sequences are SEHNR and FQNEAQ (reference sequence). The DNA of the CDR3 is TGTGCCAGCCAACCGGGACAGGGGTTTCGGGAGACCCAGTACTTC. Translated: CASQPGQGFRETQYF.

The chain couples TRBV15 to TRBJ2-2, with D possibly matching TRBD1 (5 bases). This CDR3 has 15 residues. The germline CDR1 and CDR2 sequences are LNHNV and YYDKDF (reference sequence). Between the trimmed V and J ends, which lost 0 bases and 4 bases, there was a span of 9 bases. This CDR3 is CATSRDQGSTGELFF. CDR3 coding DNA: TGTGCCACCAGCAGAGATCAGGGAAGCACCGGGGAGCTGTTTTTT.

This CDR3 reads CASSFQGGDYGYTF. The CDR3 bases are TGCGCCAGCAGCTTCCAGGGGGGAGACTATGGCTACACCTTC. The V gene is TRBV5-1, the J gene TRBJ1-2; 7 nucleotides agree with TRBD1. V shed 2 bases, J shed 3 bases, and the junction held 4 bases outside the gene matches. There are 14 residues in the CDR3. Germline assignment: CDR1 SGHRS and CDR2 YFSETQ.